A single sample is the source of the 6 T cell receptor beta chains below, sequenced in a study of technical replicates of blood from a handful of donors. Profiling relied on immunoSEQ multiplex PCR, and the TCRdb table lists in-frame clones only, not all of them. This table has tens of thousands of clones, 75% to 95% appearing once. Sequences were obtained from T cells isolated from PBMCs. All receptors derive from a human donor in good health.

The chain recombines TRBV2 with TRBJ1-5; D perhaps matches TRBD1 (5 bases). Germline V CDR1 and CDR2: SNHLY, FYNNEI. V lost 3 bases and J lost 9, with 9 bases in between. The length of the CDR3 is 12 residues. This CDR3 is CASSEQGSPQHF. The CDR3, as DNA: TGTGCCAGCAGTGAGCAGGGTTCGCCCCAGCATTTT.

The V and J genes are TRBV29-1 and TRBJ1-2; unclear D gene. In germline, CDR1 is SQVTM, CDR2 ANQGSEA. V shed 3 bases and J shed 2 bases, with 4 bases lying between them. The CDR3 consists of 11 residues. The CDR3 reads CSVEANYGYTF. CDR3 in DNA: TGCAGCGTTGAGGCCAACTATGGCTACACCTTC.

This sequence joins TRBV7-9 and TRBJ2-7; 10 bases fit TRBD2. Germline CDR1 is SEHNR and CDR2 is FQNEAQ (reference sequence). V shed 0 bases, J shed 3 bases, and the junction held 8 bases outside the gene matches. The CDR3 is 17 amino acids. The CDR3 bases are TGTGCCAGCAGCTTAGCCTCTGAGGGACTAGCGTACTACGAGCAGTACTTC. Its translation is CASSLASEGLAYYEQYF.

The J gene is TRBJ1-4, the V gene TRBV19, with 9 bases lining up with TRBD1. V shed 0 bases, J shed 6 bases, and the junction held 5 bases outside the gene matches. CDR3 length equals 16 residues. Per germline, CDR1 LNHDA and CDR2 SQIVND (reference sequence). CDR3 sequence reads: CASSIDRDRDDEKLFF. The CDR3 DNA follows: TGTGCCAGTAGTATAGACCGGGACAGGGATGATGAAAAACTGTTTTTT.

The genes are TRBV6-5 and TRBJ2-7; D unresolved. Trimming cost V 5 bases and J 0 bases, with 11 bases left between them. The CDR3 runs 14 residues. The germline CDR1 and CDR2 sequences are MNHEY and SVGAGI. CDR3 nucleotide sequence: TGTGCCAGCAGTACCGTCACTTACTCCTACGAGCAGTACTTC. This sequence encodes CASSTVTYSYEQYF.

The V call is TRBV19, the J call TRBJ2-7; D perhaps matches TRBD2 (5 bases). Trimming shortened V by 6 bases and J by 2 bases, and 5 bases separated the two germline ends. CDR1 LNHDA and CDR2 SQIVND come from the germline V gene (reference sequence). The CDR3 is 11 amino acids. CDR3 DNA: TGTGCCAGTAGCGGGACCTACGAGCAGTACTTC. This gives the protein CASSGTYEQYF.